The sample holds many counts of the clone carrying this T cell receptor (beta chain). Its specificity is unknown. The data derive from a study of neurological immune-mediated disorders. 5'RACE generated cDNA with 10-nucleotide random UMIs. In TCRdb, the 5' RACE reads were re-called with MiXCR into one record per CDR3 protein. The top ten hold about 3.1% of the sample, which has more than 95,000 distinct CDR3 sequences, about a tenth seen once. Findings and caveats of the study: The level of TCR clonal expansion was highest in patients with HTLV-1-associated myelopathy and lowest in multiple sclerosis, where it fell below the level seen in healthy controls. None of the CDR3 amino acid sequences of expanded clones were shared across subjects, and this suggested private repertoires in all groups.

Specified time point: longitudinal time-point 3. This CDR3 spans 12 amino acids. V shed 4 bases and J shed 3 bases, with 8 bases lying between them. Germline CDR1 is SGDLS and CDR2 is YYNGEE. The rearrangement links TRBV9 to TRBJ2-7; D gene uncertain. This TCR came from a female donor with HTLV-1-associated myelopathy (HAM/TSP). The sample consisted of PBMCs. The CDR3 loop reads CASSSDLYEQYF. The CDR3 DNA reads TGTGCCAGCAGCTCCGACCTCTACGAGCAGTACTTC.